Each of the 21 T cell receptor beta chains below was sequenced from the same sample in a study of T-cell memory formation after mild COVID-19. TCRdb recomputed calls from the 5' RACE reads with MiXCR, one row per CDR3 protein. The sample comprises 100,000 to 150,000 distinct CDR3 sequences, over 15% of which are singletons, and approximately 4.7% rests with the top ten. Specimen: PBMCs or a T cell subset sorted from them (not recorded which). Source of these receptors: a young man who had mild COVID-19 (a few samples of this study predate the infection). Cell type and time point are not known.

This clonotype has only a few counts. The rearrangement links TRBV7-9 to TRBJ2-3; the D is unclear. Germline-derived CDR1 and CDR2 are SEHNR and FQNEAQ (reference sequence). The CDR3 totals 15 residues. Trimming took 0 bases from V and 0 from J, leaving 7 bases between them. Here the CDR3 reads CASSLAAVSTDTQYF. The CDR3 region has the DNA TGTGCCAGCAGCTTAGCGGCGGTTAGCACAGATACGCAGTATTTT.

This clonotype was seen only a few times. As DNA, the CDR3 is TGTGCCAGCAGCCAGGCCTCCGGGACAGGGGGAGGTGGCTACACCTTC. Protein sequence: CASSQASGTGGGGYTF. The chain is built from TRBV3-1 and TRBJ1-2; 11 nucleotides match TRBD1. V was clipped by 3 bases and J by 7 bases; unmatched bases: 10. This CDR3 has 16 amino acids. Looked up from germline, CDR1 is LGHDT and CDR2 is YNNKEL (reference sequence).

This clonotype was recorded a few times. This chain's CDR3 is CASSRWDRVIDGYTF. The CDR3 nucleotides are TGTGCCAGCAGCCGGTGGGACAGGGTGATCGATGGCTACACCTTC. This chain connects TRBV7-9 to TRBJ1-2; 9 positions agree with TRBD1. J lost 6 bases, V lost 5 bases, and 10 bases had no gene match. Germline CDR1 and CDR2: SEHNR and FQNEAQ (reference sequence). The CDR3 totals 15 residues.

This clonotype occurred a few times. The rearrangement joins TRBV5-3 to TRBJ2-5; D ambiguous. TRBV5-3 is recorded as an ORF, its role being uncertain. The V and J ends lost 1 base and 3 bases respectively, with 7 bases between them. CDR3 length: 13 residues. The CDR3: CARSLSREETQYF. The CDR3 nucleotides read TGTGCCAGAAGCTTGTCAAGGGAAGAGACCCAGTACTTC.

The V gene is TRBV7-2, the J gene TRBJ2-3; possibly TRBD1 or TRBD2 for D (5 bases each). V shed 5 bases and J shed 1 base, with 10 bases lying between them. CDR3 size: 14 residues. Germline lookup yields CDR1 SGHTA and CDR2 FQGNSA. The CDR3 region has the DNA TGTGCCAGCAGCATTATGGGGGGCACAGATACGCAGTATTTT. It specifies CASSIMGGTDTQYF.

This clonotype was observed a handful of times. The chain recombines TRBV5-4 with TRBJ2-7; 12 bases are shared with TRBD2. Germline V gene data show CDR1 as SGHNT and CDR2 as YYREEE (reference sequence). Trimming cost V 3 bases and J 6 bases; bases outside gene matches: 10. This CDR3 is built from 16 residues. The CDR3 spells CASSSPLAGGYLEQYF. As DNA, the CDR3 is TGTGCCAGCAGCTCACCCCTAGCGGGGGGGTATCTCGAGCAGTACTTC.

This clonotype came up a few times. Here the CDR3 DNA reads TGTGCCAGCAGGGGCCTTGGGCTCGAAACTAGCGGGGGGGCCCCGGAGCTGTTTTTT. It specifies CASRGLGLETSGGAPELFF. This chain connects TRBV6-5 to TRBJ2-2; 13 bases map to TRBD2. The CDR3 consists of 19 residues. Unmatched junction bases numbered 20, after V lost 6 bases and J lost 10 bases. Germline loops: CDR1 MNHEY, CDR2 SVGAGI.

In its sample, this clonotype was seen a few times. The V gene is TRBV12-3 or TRBV12-4, the J gene TRBJ2-4; 13 bases map to TRBD2. V trimming: 5 bases; J trimming: 1 base; junction bases outside the gene matches: 8. CDR3 length: 18 residues. The CDR3 protein is CASSGLAGDQGAKNIQYF. CDR3 in DNA: TGTGCCAGCAGTGGACTAGCGGGGGATCAGGGGGCCAAAAACATTCAGTACTTC.

The chain is built from TRBV24-1 and TRBJ2-1; D is unresolved. The V gene lost 0 bases and the J gene lost 5 bases, with 7 bases spanning the gap. From germline, CDR1 is KGHDR and CDR2 SFDVKD. The length of the CDR3 is 14 residues. In nucleotides, the CDR3 is TGTGCCACCAGTGATTTGAGGTGGAACAATGAGCAGTTCTTC. It specifies CATSDLRWNNEQFF.

This clonotype appeared once. V is TRBV9 and J is TRBJ2-5; D possibly uses TRBD1 or TRBD2 (6 bases each). The length of the CDR3 is 16 residues. Trimming took off 0 bases at V and 5 bases at J, with 17 bases between the two ends. Germline V gene data show CDR1 as SGDLS and CDR2 as YYNGEE. This chain's CDR3 is CASSVAGGLGGETQYF. In DNA form, the CDR3 reads TGTGCCAGCAGCGTAGCTGGGGGGCTGGGGGGTGAGACCCAGTACTTC.

J is TRBJ2-1 and V is TRBV25-1; the match to TRBD2 covers 7 bases. Germline CDR1 is MGHDK and CDR2 is SYGVNS. V gave up 4 bases and J gave up 13 bases; unmatched junction bases: 10. This CDR3 has 13 amino acids. DNA of the CDR3: TGTGCCAGCAGTGTAGCGAGCGGGGAAGAACAGTTCTTC. Protein product: CASSVASGEEQFF.

This rearrangement joins TRBV7-2 to TRBJ2-5; 8 nucleotides line up with TRBD1. Germline trimming cut 1 base from V and 3 bases from J; bases unmatched to any gene: 10. This CDR3 has 17 amino acids. Germline V lookup: CDR1 SGHTA, CDR2 FQGNSA. In nucleotides, the CDR3 is TGTGCCAGCAGCTTAGTAAGTGGAGGACAGGGTGAAGAGACCCAGTACTTC. Its protein is CASSLVSGGQGEETQYF.

This rearrangement joins TRBV5-4 to TRBJ2-7; 7 positions agree with TRBD2. The trim removed 0 bases at V and 1 base at J, leaving 4 bases unmatched. CDR1 and CDR2 (germline): SGHNT, YYREEE (reference sequence). The CDR3 is made up of 15 amino acids. The CDR3 bases are TGTGCCAGCAGCTTGGGCGGGGGACCTTCCTACGAGCAGTACTTC. It is translated as CASSLGGGPSYEQYF.

This clonotype was detected a few times. V and J are TRBV12-3 or TRBV12-4 and TRBJ2-2; D is undetermined. The ends were cut back, 8 bases at V and 1 base at J, with 8 bases in the middle. This CDR3 has 13 amino acids. The CDR3 is CASGVGNTGELFF. DNA for the CDR3: TGTGCCAGCGGAGTAGGGAACACCGGGGAGCTGTTTTTT.

The chain couples TRBV6-5 to TRBJ2-2; possibly TRBD1 or TRBD2 for D (5 bases each). The germline V gene encodes CDR1 MNHEY and CDR2 SVGAGI. The CDR3 spans 16 residues. V lost 4 bases and J lost 0, with 12 bases in between. The CDR3 is CASSFSGQANTGELFF. The CDR3 DNA reads as TGTGCCAGCAGTTTCTCGGGGCAAGCGAACACCGGGGAGCTGTTTTTT.

This clonotype was picked up a small number of times. The V and J genes are TRBV7-9 and TRBJ1-2, with 9 bases aligning to TRBD1. Trimming removed 5 bases from V and 4 bases from J; junction bases left unmatched: 11. Germline CDR1 and CDR2: SEHNR and FQNEAQ (reference sequence). CDR3 length: 16 amino acids. The CDR3 nucleotides are TGTGCCAGCAGCCCGCTCGGGACAGGGCTCAGCTATGGCTACACCTTC. Its translation: CASSPLGTGLSYGYTF.

This clonotype has a handful of counts. The rearrangement uses TRBV5-1 and TRBJ1-2; possibly TRBD1 for D (5 bases). Looked up from germline, CDR1 is SGHRS and CDR2 is YFSETQ. CDR3 length: 15 residues. The V gene lost 3 bases and the J gene lost 5 bases, with 17 bases spanning the gap. CDR3 region: CASSSDGGYGYGYTF. CDR3 nucleotides: TGCGCCAGCAGCTCAGATGGGGGGTACGGATATGGCTACACCTTC. The full variable domain, in which reference TRBV5-1 and TRBJ1-2 provide the parts outside the CDR3, is KAGVTQTPRYLIKTRGQQVTLSCSPISGHRSVSWYQQTPGQGLQFLFEYFSETQRNKGNFPGRFSGRQFSNSRSEMNVSTLELGDSALYLCASSSDGGYGYGYTFGSGTRLTVV.

The chain couples TRBV6-2 or TRBV6-3 to TRBJ2-5, with D uncertain. CDR1 is MNHEY, CDR2 SVGEGT, per germline. Trimming removed 2 bases at V and 4 bases at J, with 8 bases between. The CDR3 consists of 13 residues. In nucleotides, the CDR3 is TGTGCCAGCAGTTACCTTTGGGGAGAGACCCAGTACTTC. This translates into CASSYLWGETQYF.

The genes are TRBV7-8 and TRBJ1-1; TRBD1 matches 7 bases. This CDR3 is 15 amino acids long. The junction had 10 bases not matched to a gene; V was cut back by 5 bases and J by 4 bases. Germline loops: CDR1 SGHVS, CDR2 FQNEAQ. The chain's CDR3 is CASSPRTGVCTEAFF. CDR3 nucleotide sequence: TGTGCCAGCAGCCCACGGACAGGCGTGTGCACTGAAGCTTTCTTT.

The chain carries TRBV14 and TRBJ2-3; maybe TRBD1 (5 bases). CDR3 length equals 15 residues. Germline CDR1 SGHDN, CDR2 FVKESK. V was trimmed by 0 bases and J by 3 bases, leaving 10 bases between them. The chain's CDR3 is CASSQDRVWTDTQYF. The CDR3, as DNA: TGTGCCAGCAGCCAAGACAGGGTATGGACAGATACGCAGTATTTT.

The table lists this clonotype with a few counts. This CDR3 is CASSSIPGGGYTF. The CDR3 DNA follows: TGTGCCAGCAGCTCCATCCCAGGGGGTGGCTACACCTTC. The chain recombines TRBV13 with TRBJ1-2; TRBD1 matches 7 bases. CDR1 is PRHDT and CDR2 is FYEKMQ in the germline V gene (reference sequence). There are 13 residues in the CDR3. V lost 4 bases and J lost 7; bases outside the gene matches: 6.